The entry that follows covers one TCR beta chain sequence. TCRdb recomputed calls from the RT-PCR reads with MiXCR, one row per CDR3 protein. This repertoire shows about 700,000 distinct CDR3 sequences, 13% to 15% found once; its top ten account for about 3.9%. The length of the CDR3 is 13 residues. CDR1 is SNHLY and CDR2 is FYNNEI in the germline V gene. V lost 3 bases and J 16 bases, leaving 19 bases between the germline ends. This receptor was identified in a female donor in good health, serving as a healthy control. The chain combines TRBV2 with TRBJ2-1, with D maybe TRBD1 (6 bases). The sample was memory CD4+ T cells from blood. The CDR3: CASSDDTGTPFFF. CDR3 coding DNA: TGTGCCAGCAGTGATGACACCGGGACACCGTTTTTCTTC.